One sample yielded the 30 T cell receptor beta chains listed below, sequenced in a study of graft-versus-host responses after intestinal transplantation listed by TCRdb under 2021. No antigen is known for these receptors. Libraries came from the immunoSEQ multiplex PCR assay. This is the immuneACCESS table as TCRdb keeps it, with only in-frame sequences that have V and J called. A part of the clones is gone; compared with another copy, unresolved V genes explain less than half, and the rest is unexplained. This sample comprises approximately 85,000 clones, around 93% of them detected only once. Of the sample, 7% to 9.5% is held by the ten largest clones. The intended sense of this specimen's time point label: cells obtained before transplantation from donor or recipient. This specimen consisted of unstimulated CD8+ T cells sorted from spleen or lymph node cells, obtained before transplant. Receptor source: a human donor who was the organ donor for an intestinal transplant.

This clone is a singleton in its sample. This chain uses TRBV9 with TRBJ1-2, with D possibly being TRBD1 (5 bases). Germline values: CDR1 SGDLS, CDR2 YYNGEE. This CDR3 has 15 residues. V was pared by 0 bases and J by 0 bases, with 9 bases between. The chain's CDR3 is CASSVASGSNYGYTF. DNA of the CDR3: TGTGCCAGCAGCGTAGCTTCAGGGTCTAACTATGGCTACACCTTC.

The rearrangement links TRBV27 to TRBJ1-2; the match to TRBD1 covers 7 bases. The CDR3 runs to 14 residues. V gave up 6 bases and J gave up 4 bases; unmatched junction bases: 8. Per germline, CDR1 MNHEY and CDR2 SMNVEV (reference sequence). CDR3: CASSPGGSGYGYTF. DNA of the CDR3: TGTGCCAGCAGCCCAGGGGGTTCGGGCTATGGCTACACCTTC.

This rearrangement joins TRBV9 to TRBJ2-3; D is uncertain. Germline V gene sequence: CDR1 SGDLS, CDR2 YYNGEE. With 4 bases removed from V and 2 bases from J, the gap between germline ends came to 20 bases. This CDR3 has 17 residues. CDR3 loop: CASSPNTKYRPTDTQYF. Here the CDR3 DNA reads TGTGCCAGCAGCCCTAATACGAAATACCGGCCCACAGATACGCAGTATTTT.

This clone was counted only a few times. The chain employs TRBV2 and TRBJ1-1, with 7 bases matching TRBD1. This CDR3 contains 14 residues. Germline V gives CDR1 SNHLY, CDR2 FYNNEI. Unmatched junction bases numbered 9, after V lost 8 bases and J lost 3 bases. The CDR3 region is CASRLTGMDTEAFF. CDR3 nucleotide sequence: TGTGCCAGCCGACTGACAGGGATGGACACTGAAGCTTTCTTT.

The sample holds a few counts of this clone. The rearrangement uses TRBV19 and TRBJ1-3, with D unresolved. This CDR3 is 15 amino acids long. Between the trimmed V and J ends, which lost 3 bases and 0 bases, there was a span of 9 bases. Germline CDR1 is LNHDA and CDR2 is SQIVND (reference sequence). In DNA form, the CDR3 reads TGTGCCAGTAGTATTACCCTGTACTCTGGAAACACCATATATTTT. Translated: CASSITLYSGNTIYF. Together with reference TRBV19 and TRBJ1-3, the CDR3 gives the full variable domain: DGGITQSPKYLFRKEGQNVTLSCEQNLNHDAMYWYRQDPGQGLRLIYYSQIVNDFQKGDIAEGYSVSREKKESFPLTVTSAQKNPTAFYLCASSITLYSGNTIYFGEGSWLTVV.

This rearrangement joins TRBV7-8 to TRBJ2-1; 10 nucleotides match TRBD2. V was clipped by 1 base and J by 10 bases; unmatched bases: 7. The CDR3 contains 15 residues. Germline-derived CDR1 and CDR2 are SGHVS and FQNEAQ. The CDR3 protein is CASSLETSGKYEQFF. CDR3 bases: TGTGCCAGCAGCTTAGAAACTAGCGGGAAGTACGAGCAGTTCTTC.

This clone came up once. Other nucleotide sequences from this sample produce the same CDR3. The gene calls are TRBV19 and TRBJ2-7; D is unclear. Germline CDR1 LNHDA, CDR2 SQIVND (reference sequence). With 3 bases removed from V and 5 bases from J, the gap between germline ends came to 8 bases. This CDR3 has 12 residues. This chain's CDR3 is CASSIGRNEQYF. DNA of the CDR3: TGTGCCAGTAGTATTGGAAGGAACGAGCAGTACTTC.

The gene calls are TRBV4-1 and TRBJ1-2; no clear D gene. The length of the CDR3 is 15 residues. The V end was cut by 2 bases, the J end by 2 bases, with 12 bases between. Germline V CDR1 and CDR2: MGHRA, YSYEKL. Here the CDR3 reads CASSQYDPLNYGYTF. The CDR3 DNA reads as TGCGCCAGCAGCCAATACGATCCATTAAACTATGGCTACACCTTC.

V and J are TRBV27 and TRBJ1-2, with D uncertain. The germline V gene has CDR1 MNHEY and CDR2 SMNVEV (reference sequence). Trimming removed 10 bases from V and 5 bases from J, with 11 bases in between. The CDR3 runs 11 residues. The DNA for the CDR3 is TGTGCCACCTATGAGGGATATGGCTACACCTTC. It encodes CATYEGYGYTF.

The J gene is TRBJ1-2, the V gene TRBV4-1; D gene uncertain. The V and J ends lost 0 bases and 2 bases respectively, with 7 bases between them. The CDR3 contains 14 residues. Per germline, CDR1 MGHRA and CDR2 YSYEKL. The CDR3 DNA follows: TGCGCCAGCAGCCAAGATCTGGGAAACTATGGCTACACCTTC. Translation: CASSQDLGNYGYTF.

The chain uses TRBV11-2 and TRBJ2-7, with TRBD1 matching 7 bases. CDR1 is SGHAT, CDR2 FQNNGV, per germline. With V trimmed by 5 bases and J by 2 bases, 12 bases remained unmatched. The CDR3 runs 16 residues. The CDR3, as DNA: TGTGCCAGCAGCCCTTCCCCGACAGGGCTTACCTACGAGCAGTACTTC. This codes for CASSPSPTGLTYEQYF. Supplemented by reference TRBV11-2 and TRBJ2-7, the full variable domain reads EAGVAQSPRYKIIEKRQSVAFWCNPISGHATLYWYQQILGQGPKLLIQFQNNGVVDDSQLPKDRFSAERLKGVDSTLKIQPAKLEDSAVYLCASSPSPTGLTYEQYFGPGTRLTVT.

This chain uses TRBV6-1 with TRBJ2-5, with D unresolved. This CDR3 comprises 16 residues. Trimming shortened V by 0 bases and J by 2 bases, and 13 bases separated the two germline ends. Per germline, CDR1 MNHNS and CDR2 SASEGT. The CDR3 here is CASSEAPSAWQETQYF. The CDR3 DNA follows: TGTGCCAGCAGTGAAGCGCCTTCCGCCTGGCAAGAGACCCAGTACTTC.

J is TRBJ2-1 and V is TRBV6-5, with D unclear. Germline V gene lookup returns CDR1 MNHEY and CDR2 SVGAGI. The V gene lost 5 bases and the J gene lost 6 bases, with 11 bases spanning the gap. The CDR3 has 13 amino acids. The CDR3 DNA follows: TGTGCCAGCAGTGACCTGAATCGCAATGAGCAGTTCTTC. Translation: CASSDLNRNEQFF.

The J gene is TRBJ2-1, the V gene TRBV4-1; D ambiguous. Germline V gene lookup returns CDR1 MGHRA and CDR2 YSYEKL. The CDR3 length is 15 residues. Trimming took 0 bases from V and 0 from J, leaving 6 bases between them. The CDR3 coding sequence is TGCGCCAGCAGCCAAGATCGGTACTCCTACAATGAGCAGTTCTTC. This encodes CASSQDRYSYNEQFF.

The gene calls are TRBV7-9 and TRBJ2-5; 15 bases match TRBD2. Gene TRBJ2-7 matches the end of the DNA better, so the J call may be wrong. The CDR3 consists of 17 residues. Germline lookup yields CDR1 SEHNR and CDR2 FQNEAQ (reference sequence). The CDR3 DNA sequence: TGTGCCAGCAGCTTAGCACCTCCGGGACTAGCGGGAGGCGAGCAGTACTTC. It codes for CASSLAPPGLAGGEQYF.

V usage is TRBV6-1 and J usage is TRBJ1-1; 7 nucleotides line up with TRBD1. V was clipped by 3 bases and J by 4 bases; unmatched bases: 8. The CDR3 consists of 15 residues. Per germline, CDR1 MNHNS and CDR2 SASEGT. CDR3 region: CASSDLTGVGTEAFF. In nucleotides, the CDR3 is TGTGCCAGCAGTGACCTCACAGGGGTTGGCACTGAAGCTTTCTTT.

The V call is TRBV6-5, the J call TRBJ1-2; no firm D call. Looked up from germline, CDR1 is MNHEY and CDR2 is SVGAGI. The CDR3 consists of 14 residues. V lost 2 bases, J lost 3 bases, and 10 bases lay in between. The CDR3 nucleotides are TGTGCCAGCAGTTACGGGCAGGTGGACTATGGCTACACCTTC. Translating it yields CASSYGQVDYGYTF.

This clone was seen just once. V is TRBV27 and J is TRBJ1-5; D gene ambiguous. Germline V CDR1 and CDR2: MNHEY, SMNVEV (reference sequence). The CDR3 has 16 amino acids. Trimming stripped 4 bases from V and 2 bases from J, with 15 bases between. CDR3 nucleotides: TGTGCCAGCAGTTCCTACCGGCCCCTGGGCAATCAGCCCCAGCATTTT. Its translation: CASSSYRPLGNQPQHF.

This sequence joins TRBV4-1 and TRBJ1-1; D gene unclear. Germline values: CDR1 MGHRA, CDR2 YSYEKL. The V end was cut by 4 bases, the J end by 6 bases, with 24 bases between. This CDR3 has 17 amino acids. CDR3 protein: CASSPWSGGWELPEAFF. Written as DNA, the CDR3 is TGCGCCAGCAGCCCGTGGAGTGGAGGTTGGGAGCTGCCTGAAGCTTTCTTT.

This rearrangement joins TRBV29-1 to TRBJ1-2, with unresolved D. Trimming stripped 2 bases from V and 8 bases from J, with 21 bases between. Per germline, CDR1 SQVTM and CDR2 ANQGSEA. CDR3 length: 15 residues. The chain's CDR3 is CSVEPVDTGGYGYTF. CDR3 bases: TGCAGCGTTGAACCGGTCGACACGGGAGGATACGGCTACACCTTC.

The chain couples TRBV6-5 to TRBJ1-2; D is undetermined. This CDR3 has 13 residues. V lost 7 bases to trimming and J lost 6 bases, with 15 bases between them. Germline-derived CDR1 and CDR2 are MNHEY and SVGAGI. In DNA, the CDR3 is TGTGCCAGCAACCATAAACGGTTCGATGGCTACACCTTC. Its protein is CASNHKRFDGYTF.

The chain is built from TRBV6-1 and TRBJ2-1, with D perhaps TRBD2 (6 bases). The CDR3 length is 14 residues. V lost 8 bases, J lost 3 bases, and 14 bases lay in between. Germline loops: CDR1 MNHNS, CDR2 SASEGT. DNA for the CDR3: TGTGCCAGCGCAACGGGGACTTTCTACAATGAGCAGTTCTTC. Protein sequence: CASATGTFYNEQFF.

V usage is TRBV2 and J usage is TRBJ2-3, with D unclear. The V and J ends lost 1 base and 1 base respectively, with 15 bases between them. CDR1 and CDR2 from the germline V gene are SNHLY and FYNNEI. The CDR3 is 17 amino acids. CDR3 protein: CASSEVDVALRTDTQYF. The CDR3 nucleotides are TGTGCCAGCAGTGAAGTCGATGTGGCCCTTCGCACAGATACGCAGTATTTT.

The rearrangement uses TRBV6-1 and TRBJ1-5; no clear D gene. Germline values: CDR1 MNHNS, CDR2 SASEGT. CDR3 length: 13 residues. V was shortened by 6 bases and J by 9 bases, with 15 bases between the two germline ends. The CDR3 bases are TGTGCCAGCAGGGATTGGACGCTATTGCCCCAGCATTTT. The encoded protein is CASRDWTLLPQHF.

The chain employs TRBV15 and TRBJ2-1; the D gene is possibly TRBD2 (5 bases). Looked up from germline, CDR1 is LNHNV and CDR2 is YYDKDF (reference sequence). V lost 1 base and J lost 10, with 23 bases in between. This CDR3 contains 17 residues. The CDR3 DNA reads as TGTGCCACCAGCAGAGTCTTCTTCGGGGAAGTACAATACGAGCAGTTCTTC. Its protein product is CATSRVFFGEVQYEQFF.

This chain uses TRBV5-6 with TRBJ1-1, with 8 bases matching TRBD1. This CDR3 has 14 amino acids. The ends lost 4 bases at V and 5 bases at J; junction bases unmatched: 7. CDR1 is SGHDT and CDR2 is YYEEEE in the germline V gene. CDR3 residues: CASSNDRGGTEAFF. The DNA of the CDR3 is TGTGCCAGCAGCAACGACAGGGGCGGAACTGAAGCTTTCTTT.

The CDR3, as DNA: TGTGCCAGCAGCCCCCCTGGGACAGAAGAGACCCAGTACTTC. Translated: CASSPPGTEETQYF. V usage is TRBV5-5 and J usage is TRBJ2-5; 7 nucleotides match TRBD1. From germline, CDR1 is SGHKS and CDR2 YYEKEE (reference sequence). This CDR3 is 14 amino acids long. The J segment lost 3 bases and the V segment lost 4 bases, leaving 6 bases of the junction unmatched.

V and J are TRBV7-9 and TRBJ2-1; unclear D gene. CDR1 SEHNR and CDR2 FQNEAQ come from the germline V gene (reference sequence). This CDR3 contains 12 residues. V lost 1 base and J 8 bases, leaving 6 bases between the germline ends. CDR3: CASSLGLDEQFF. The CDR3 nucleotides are TGTGCCAGCAGCTTAGGCCTGGATGAGCAGTTCTTC.

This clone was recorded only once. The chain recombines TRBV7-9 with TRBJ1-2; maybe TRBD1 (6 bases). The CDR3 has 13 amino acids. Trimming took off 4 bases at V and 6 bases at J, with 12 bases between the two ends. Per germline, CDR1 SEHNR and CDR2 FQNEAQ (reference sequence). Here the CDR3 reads CASSSTGRHGYTF. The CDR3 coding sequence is TGTGCCAGCAGCTCCACAGGGCGGCATGGCTACACCTTC. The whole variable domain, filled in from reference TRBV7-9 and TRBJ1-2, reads DTGVSQNPRHKITKRGQNVTFRCDPISEHNRLYWYRQTLGQGPEFLTYFQNEAQLEKSRLLSDRFSAERPKGSFSTLEIQRTEQGDSAMYLCASSSTGRHGYTFGSGTRLTVV.

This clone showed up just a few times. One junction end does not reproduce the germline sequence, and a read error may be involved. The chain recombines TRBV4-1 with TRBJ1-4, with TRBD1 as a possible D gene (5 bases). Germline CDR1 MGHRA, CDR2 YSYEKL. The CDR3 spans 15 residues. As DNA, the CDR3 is TGCGCCAGCAGCCATGGGGCCTCAACTAATGAAGAACTGTTTTTT. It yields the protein CASSHGASTNEELFF.